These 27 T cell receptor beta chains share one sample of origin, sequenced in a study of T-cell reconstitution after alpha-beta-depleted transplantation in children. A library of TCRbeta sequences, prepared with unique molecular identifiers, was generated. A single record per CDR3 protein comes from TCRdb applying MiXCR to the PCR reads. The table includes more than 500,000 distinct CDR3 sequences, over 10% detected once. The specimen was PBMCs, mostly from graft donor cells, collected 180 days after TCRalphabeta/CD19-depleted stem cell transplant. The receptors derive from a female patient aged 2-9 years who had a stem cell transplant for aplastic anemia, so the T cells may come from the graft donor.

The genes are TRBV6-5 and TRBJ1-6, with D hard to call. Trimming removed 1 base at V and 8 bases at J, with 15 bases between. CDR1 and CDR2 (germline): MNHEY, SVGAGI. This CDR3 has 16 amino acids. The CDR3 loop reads CASSYFRSQPHSPLHF. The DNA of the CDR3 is TGTGCCAGCAGTTACTTCAGGTCCCAACCCCATTCACCCCTCCACTTT.

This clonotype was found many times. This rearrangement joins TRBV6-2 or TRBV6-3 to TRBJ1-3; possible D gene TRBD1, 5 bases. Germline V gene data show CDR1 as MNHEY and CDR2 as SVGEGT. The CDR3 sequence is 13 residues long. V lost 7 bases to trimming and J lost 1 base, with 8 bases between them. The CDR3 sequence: CASTRGSGNTIYF. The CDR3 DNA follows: TGTGCCAGCACGAGGGGATCTGGAAACACCATATATTTT.

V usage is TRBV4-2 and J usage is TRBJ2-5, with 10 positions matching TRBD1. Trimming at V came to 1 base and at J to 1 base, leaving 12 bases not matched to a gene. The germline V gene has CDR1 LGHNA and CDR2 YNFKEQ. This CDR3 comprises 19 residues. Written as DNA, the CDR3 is TGTGCCAGCAGCCAAGTTGGGACAGGGGCCCTTCCCCTCCAAGAGACCCAGTACTTC. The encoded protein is CASSQVGTGALPLQETQYF.

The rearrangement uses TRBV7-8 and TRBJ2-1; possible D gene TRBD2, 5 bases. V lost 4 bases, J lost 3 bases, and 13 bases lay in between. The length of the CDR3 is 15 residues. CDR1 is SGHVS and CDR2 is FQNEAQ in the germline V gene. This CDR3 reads CASSYDADFYNEQFF. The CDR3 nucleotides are TGTGCCAGCAGCTACGACGCGGACTTCTACAATGAGCAGTTCTTC.

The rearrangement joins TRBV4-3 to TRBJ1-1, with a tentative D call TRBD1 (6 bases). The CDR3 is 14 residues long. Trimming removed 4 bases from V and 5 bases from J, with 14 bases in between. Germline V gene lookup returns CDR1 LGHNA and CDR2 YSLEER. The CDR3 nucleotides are TGCGCCAGCAGCCCATTCCAGGGGTGGACTGAAGCTTTCTTT. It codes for CASSPFQGWTEAFF.

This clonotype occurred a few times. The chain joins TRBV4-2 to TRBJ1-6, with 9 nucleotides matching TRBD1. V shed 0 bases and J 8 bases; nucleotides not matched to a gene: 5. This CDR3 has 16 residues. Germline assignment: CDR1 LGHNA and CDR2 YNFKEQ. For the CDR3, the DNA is TGTGCCAGCAGCCAAGATGGGACAGGGAGGGATTCACCCCTCCACTTT. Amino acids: CASSQDGTGRDSPLHF.

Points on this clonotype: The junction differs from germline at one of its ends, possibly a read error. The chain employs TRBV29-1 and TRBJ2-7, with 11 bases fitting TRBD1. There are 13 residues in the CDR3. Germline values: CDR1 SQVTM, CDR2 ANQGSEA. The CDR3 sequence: CSALDRGPREQCF. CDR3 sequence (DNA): TGCAGCGCCCTGGACAGGGGGCCCCGCGAGCAGTGCTTC.

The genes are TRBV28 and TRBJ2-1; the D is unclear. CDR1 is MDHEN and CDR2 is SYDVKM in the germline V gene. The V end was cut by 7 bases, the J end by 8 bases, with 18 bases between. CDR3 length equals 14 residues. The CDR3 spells CASTHRAFIDEQFF. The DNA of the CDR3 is TGTGCCAGCACCCACCGAGCTTTCATCGATGAGCAGTTCTTC.

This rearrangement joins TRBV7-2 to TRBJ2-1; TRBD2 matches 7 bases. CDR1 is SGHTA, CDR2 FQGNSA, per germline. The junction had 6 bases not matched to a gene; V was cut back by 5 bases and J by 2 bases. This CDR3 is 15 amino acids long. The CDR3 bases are TGTGCCAGCAGCACGACTAGCCAGCCCTACAATGAGCAGTTCTTC. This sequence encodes CASSTTSQPYNEQFF. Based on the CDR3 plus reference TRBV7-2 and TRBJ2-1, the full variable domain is GAGVSQSPSNKVTEKGKDVELRCDPISGHTALYWYRQSLGQGLEFLIYFQGNSAPDKSGLPSDRFSAERTGGSVSTLTIQRTQQEDSAVYLCASSTTSQPYNEQFFGPGTRLTVL.

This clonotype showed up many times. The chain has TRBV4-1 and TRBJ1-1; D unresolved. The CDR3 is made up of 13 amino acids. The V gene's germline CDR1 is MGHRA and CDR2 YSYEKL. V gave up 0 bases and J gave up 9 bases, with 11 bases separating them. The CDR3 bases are TGCGCCAGCAGCCAAGATGAGATGGGGAAAGCTTTCTTT. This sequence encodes CASSQDEMGKAFF.

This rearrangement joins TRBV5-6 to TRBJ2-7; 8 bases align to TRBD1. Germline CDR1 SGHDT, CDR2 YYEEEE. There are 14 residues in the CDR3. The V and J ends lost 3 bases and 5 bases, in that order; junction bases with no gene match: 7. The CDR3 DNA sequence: TGTGCCAGCAGCTCCCGGACAGGGTCCCACGAGCAGTACGTC. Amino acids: CASSSRTGSHEQYV.

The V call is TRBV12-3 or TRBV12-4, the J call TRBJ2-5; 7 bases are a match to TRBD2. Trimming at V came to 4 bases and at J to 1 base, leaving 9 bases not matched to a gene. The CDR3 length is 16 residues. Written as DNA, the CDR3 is TGTGCCAGCAGTTCCCGGGAGAGGGAGGGCCAAGAGACCCAGTACTTC. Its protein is CASSSREREGQETQYF.

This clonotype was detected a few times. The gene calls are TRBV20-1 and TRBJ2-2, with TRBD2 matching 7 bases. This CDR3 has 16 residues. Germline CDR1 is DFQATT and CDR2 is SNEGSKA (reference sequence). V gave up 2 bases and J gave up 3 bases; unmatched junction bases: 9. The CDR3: CSARSVGGPHTGELFF. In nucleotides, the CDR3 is TGCAGTGCTAGATCCGTGGGAGGGCCACACACCGGGGAGCTGTTTTTT.

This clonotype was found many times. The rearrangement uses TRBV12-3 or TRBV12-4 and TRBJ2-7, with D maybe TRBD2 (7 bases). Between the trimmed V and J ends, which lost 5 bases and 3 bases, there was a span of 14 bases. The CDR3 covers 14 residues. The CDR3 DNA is TGTGCCAGCAGTCCTCAGGGGAGGGGCTACGAGCAGTACTTC. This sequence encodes CASSPQGRGYEQYF.

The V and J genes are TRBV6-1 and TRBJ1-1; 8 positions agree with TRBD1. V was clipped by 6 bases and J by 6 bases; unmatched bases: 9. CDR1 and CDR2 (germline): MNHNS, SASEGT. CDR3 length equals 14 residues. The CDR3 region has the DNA TGTGCCAGCAGGCCCGGACAGGGAATGGCTGAAGCTTTCTTT. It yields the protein CASRPGQGMAEAFF.

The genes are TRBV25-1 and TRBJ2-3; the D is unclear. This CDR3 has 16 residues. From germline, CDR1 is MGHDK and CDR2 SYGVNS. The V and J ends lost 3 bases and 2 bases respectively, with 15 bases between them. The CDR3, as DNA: TGTGCCAGCAGTGACCCGACCGTCCCCTTCACAGATACGCAGTATTTT. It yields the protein CASSDPTVPFTDTQYF.

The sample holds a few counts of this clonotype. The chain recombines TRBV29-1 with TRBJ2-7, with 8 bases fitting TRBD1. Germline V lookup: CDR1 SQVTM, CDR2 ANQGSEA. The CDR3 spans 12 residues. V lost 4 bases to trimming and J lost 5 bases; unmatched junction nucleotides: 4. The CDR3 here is CSVGQGWHEQYF. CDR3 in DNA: TGCAGCGTTGGACAGGGGTGGCACGAGCAGTACTTC.

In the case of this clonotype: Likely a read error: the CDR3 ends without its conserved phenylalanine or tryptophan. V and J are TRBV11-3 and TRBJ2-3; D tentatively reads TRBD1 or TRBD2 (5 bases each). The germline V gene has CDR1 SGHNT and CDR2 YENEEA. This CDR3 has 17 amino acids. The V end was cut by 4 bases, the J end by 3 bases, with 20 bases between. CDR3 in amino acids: CASSSNSGRSGTDTQYL. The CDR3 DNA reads TGTGCCAGCAGCTCAAACTCGGGACGGTCAGGGACAGATACGCAGTATCTT.

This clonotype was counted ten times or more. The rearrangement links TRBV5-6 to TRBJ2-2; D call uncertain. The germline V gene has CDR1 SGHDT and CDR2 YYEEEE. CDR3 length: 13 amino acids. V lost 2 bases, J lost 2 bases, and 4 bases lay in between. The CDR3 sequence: CASSLRNTGELFF. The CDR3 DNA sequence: TGTGCCAGCAGCTTACGCAACACCGGGGAGCTGTTTTTT.

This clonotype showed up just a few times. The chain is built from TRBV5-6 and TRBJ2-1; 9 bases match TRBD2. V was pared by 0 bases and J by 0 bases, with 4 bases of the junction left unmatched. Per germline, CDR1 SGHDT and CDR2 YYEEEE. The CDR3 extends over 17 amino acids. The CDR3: CASSLAAGGRSYNEQFF. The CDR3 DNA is TGTGCCAGCAGCTTGGCGGCGGGAGGGCGCTCCTACAATGAGCAGTTCTTC.

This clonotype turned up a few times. CDR3 in amino acids: CASSSLGAEETQYF. Written as DNA, the CDR3 is TGTGCCAGCAGTTCTCTGGGGGCCGAAGAGACCCAGTACTTC. The chain couples TRBV12-3 or TRBV12-4 to TRBJ2-5; D is perhaps TRBD1 (6 bases). The CDR3 runs 14 residues. Trimming took 4 bases from V and 3 from J, leaving 12 bases between them.

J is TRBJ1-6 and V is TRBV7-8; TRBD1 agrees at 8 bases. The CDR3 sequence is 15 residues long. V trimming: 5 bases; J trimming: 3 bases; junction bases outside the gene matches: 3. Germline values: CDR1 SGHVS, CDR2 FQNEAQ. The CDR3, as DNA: TGTGCCAGCAGCCTTGACAGGGGCTATAATTCACCCCTCCACTTT. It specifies CASSLDRGYNSPLHF.

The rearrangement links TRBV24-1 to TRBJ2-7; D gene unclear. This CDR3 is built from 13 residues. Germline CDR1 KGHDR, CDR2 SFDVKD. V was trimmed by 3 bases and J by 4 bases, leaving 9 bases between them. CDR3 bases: TGTGCCACCAGTGATAACATCAAGTACGAGCAGTACTTC. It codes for CATSDNIKYEQYF.

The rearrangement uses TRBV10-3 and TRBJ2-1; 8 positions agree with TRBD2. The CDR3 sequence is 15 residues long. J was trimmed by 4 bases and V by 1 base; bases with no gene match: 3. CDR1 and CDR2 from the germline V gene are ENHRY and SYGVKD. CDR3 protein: CAISEWVAGYNEQFF. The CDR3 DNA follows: TGTGCCATCAGTGAGTGGGTAGCGGGGTACAATGAGCAGTTCTTC.

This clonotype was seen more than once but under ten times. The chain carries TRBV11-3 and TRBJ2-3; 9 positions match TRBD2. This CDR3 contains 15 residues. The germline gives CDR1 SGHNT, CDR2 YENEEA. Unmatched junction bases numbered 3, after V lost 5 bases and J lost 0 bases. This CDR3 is CASSLAGSSTDTQYF. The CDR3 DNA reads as TGTGCCAGCAGCCTAGCGGGATCTAGCACAGATACGCAGTATTTT.

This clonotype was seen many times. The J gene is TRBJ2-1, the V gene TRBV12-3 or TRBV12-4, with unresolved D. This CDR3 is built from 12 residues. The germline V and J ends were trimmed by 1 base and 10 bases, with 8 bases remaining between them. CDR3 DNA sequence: TGTGCCAGCAGTTTAGGCCCGCAGGAGCAGTTCTTC. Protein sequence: CASSLGPQEQFF.

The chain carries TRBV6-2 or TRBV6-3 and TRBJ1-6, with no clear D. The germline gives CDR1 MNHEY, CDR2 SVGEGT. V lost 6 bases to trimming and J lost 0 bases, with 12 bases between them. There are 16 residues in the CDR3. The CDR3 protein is CASRENKSSYNSPLHF. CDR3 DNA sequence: TGTGCCAGCAGGGAAAACAAGAGCTCCTATAATTCACCCCTCCACTTT.